The 18 T cell receptor beta chains below come from one sample, sequenced in a study of T-cell memory formation after mild COVID-19. From the 5' RACE reads, TCRdb called clonotypes with MiXCR, one entry per CDR3 protein. The sample has 300,000 to 400,000 distinct CDR3 sequences, about a sixth seen once; the top ten hold approximately 20%. Material for sequencing was PBMCs or a T cell subset sorted from them (not recorded which). Receptor source: a man between 18 and 29 years old who had mild COVID-19 (a few samples of this study predate the infection). Cell type and time point are not known.

This clonotype was counted only a few times. The chain couples TRBV20-1 to TRBJ1-5; TRBD1 aligns across 8 bases. V was clipped by 2 bases and J by 9 bases; unmatched bases: 18. Germline assignment: CDR1 DFQATT and CDR2 SNEGSKA (reference sequence). The CDR3 is 17 amino acids. CDR3 residues: CSARRQGARGYDGPQHF. Here the CDR3 DNA reads TGCAGTGCTAGACGCCAGGGGGCACGGGGTTATGATGGGCCCCAGCATTTT.

This clonotype is a singleton in its sample. The chain links TRBV6-5 to TRBJ2-4; D perhaps matches TRBD2 (6 bases). CDR1 is MNHEY, CDR2 SVGAGI, per germline. Between the trimmed V and J ends, which lost 0 bases and 8 bases, there was a span of 11 bases. This CDR3 comprises 14 residues. The CDR3 here is CASSYSWGGDIQYF. As DNA, the CDR3 is TGTGCCAGCAGTTACTCTTGGGGCGGGGACATTCAGTACTTC.

This clonotype has a count of ten or more. This chain joins TRBV20-1 and TRBJ2-1; either TRBD1 or TRBD2 may fit D (6 bases each). This CDR3 is built from 14 residues. The germline gives CDR1 DFQATT, CDR2 SNEGSKA (reference sequence). V shed 2 bases and J shed 12 bases, with 20 bases lying between them. The CDR3 sequence: CSARPEGGPRGQFF. The CDR3 DNA is TGCAGTGCTAGACCAGAAGGGGGGCCGAGAGGGCAGTTCTTC.

The rearrangement links TRBV19 to TRBJ2-7, with D perhaps TRBD2 (5 bases). This CDR3 has 12 amino acids. Germline CDR1 LNHDA, CDR2 SQIVND (reference sequence). With 7 bases removed from V and 3 bases from J, the gap between germline ends came to 10 bases. The CDR3 nucleotides are TGTGCCAGTATGTCTGCGGGCTACGAGCAGTACTTC. It specifies CASMSAGYEQYF.

This clonotype was observed a few times. This chain connects TRBV4-1 to TRBJ1-1, with D possibly TRBD1 on 5 matching bases. The CDR3 loop spans 12 amino acids. Trimming removed 3 bases at V and 9 bases at J, with 11 bases between. Germline V gene data show CDR1 as MGHRA and CDR2 as YSYEKL. The CDR3 sequence is CASSHPAGQAFF. CDR3 DNA sequence: TGCGCCAGCAGCCATCCGGCAGGGCAAGCTTTCTTT.

The V and J genes are TRBV5-1 and TRBJ2-1; the match to TRBD2 covers 14 bases. The CDR3 contains 17 residues. The germline gives CDR1 SGHRS, CDR2 YFSETQ. V was clipped by 3 bases and J by 2 bases; unmatched bases: 4. The DNA of the CDR3 is TGCGCCAGCAGCTCCTTGACTAGCGGGGGGGCCTACAATGAGCAGTTCTTC. Amino acid sequence: CASSSLTSGGAYNEQFF. The full variable domain, its missing parts supplied by reference TRBV5-1 and TRBJ2-1, is KAGVTQTPRYLIKTRGQQVTLSCSPISGHRSVSWYQQTPGQGLQFLFEYFSETQRNKGNFPGRFSGRQFSNSRSEMNVSTLELGDSALYLCASSSLTSGGAYNEQFFGPGTRLTVL.

This clonotype was counted a few times. V usage is TRBV7-9 and J usage is TRBJ2-5; D remains ambiguous. The CDR3 is 14 residues long. V dropped 4 bases and J dropped 2 bases, with 11 bases sitting between them. Germline V gene data show CDR1 as SEHNR and CDR2 as FQNEAQ (reference sequence). CDR3 loop: CASSSLSQQETQYF. The DNA for the CDR3 is TGTGCCAGCAGCTCCCTGTCCCAACAAGAGACCCAGTACTTC.

The rearrangement uses TRBV5-4 and TRBJ2-1; maybe TRBD1 (5 bases). The CDR3 extends over 14 amino acids. V was cut by 5 bases and J by 2 bases, with 11 bases left in between. Germline V gives CDR1 SGHNT, CDR2 YYREEE (reference sequence). As DNA, the CDR3 is TGTGCCAGCAGGTCAGGGAAAACCTACAATGAGCAGTTCTTC. Translating gives CASRSGKTYNEQFF.

A few counts support this clonotype. The chain recombines TRBV28 with TRBJ1-5; no firm D call. The germline V gene has CDR1 MDHEN and CDR2 SYDVKM. V lost 6 bases, J lost 5 bases, and 17 bases lay in between. This CDR3 is 15 amino acids long. This CDR3 reads CASRRDIGVYQPQHF. As DNA, the CDR3 is TGTGCCAGCAGGAGAGACATTGGGGTCTATCAGCCCCAGCATTTT. The whole variable domain, filled in from reference TRBV28 and TRBJ1-5, reads DVKVTQSSRYLVKRTGEKVFLECVQDMDHENMFWYRQDPGLGLRLIYFSYDVKMKEKGDIPEGYSVSREKKERFSLILESASTNQTSMYLCASRRDIGVYQPQHFGDGTRLSIL.

The CDR3 here is CASTGTGGDTQYF. As DNA, the CDR3 is TGTGCCAGCACGGGGACAGGGGGGGATACGCAGTATTTT. This rearrangement joins TRBV5-6 to TRBJ2-3; the match to TRBD1 covers 11 bases. Trimming cost V 6 bases and J 6 bases; bases outside gene matches: 3. This CDR3 contains 13 residues. Germline CDR1 and CDR2: SGHDT and YYEEEE.

This clonotype has ten or more counts. The V call is TRBV6-5, the J call TRBJ2-5; D is perhaps TRBD1 or TRBD2 (5 bases each). V lost 5 bases to trimming and J lost 2 bases, with 15 bases between them. Germline V gene lookup returns CDR1 MNHEY and CDR2 SVGAGI. There are 15 residues in the CDR3. This CDR3 is CASSQVGTVQETQYF. DNA for the CDR3: TGTGCCAGCAGTCAAGTCGGGACGGTTCAAGAGACCCAGTACTTC.

This clonotype came up a few times. This CDR3 reads CASADGPPSNQPQHF. DNA for the CDR3: TGTGCCAGCGCCGACGGTCCTCCAAGCAATCAGCCCCAGCATTTT. The chain has TRBV6-1 and TRBJ1-5, with no clear D. This CDR3 has 15 residues. Germline V gene data show CDR1 as MNHNS and CDR2 as SASEGT. The germline V and J ends were trimmed by 8 bases and 1 base, with 15 bases remaining between them.

The J gene is TRBJ1-1, the V gene TRBV12-3 or TRBV12-4, with D perhaps TRBD1 (6 bases). This CDR3 has 15 amino acids. V lost 5 bases and J lost 5, with 18 bases in between. The CDR3 DNA reads as TGTGCCAGCAGTCCTCGTTTCAGGGGAAGAACTGAAGCTTTCTTT. Amino acid sequence: CASSPRFRGRTEAFF.

This clonotype was detected only a few times. The chain recombines TRBV20-1 with TRBJ2-7; possible D gene TRBD1, 5 bases. Germline V CDR1 and CDR2: DFQATT, SNEGSKA (reference sequence). The CDR3 contains 13 residues. The V and J ends lost 0 bases and 0 bases respectively, with 6 bases between them. CDR3 DNA: TGCAGTGCTAGAGAAAGGGGCTCCTACGAGCAGTACGTC. Protein: CSARERGSYEQYV.

The sample holds a few counts of this clonotype. The V gene is TRBV7-2, the J gene TRBJ2-1; possibly TRBD2 for D (5 bases). Germline-derived CDR1 and CDR2 are SGHTA and FQGNSA. With 5 bases removed from V and 3 bases from J, the gap between germline ends came to 8 bases. CDR3 length equals 13 residues. Here the CDR3 DNA reads TGTGCCAGCAGCGAGAGCGGCTACAATGAGCAGTTCTTC. It encodes CASSESGYNEQFF.

The J gene is TRBJ2-3, the V gene TRBV5-6; possibly TRBD2 for D (6 bases). CDR1 SGHDT and CDR2 YYEEEE come from the germline V gene. Trimming took off 5 bases at V and 2 bases at J, with 15 bases between the two ends. The CDR3 contains 15 residues. This chain's CDR3 is CASRPRDSLTDTQYF. The CDR3 bases are TGTGCCAGCAGACCCCGGGACTCTCTCACAGATACGCAGTATTTT.

In its sample, this clonotype was seen a few times. This chain connects TRBV7-2 to TRBJ2-5; D is possibly TRBD2 (5 bases). Germline-derived CDR1 and CDR2 are SGHTA and FQGNSA. The CDR3 spans 14 residues. V gave up 5 bases and J gave up 0 bases, with 10 bases separating them. The CDR3 loop is CASSQGLYQETQYF. DNA of the CDR3: TGTGCCAGCAGCCAAGGACTGTACCAAGAGACCCAGTACTTC. The whole variable domain, remainder taken from reference TRBV7-2 and TRBJ2-5, is GAGVSQSPSNKVTEKGKDVELRCDPISGHTALYWYRQSLGQGLEFLIYFQGNSAPDKSGLPSDRFSAERTGGSVSTLTIQRTQQEDSAVYLCASSQGLYQETQYFGPGTRLLVL.

This clonotype was observed a few times. The chain joins TRBV11-1 to TRBJ1-1; the D gene is possibly TRBD1 (6 bases). Deletions cut 0 bases from V and 5 bases from J, with 13 bases between. The CDR3 has 15 amino acids. Germline assignment: CDR1 SGHAT and CDR2 FQDESV (reference sequence). CDR3 DNA sequence: TGTGCCAGCAGCTTAGCTCCAGGGGAAAGTACTGAAGCTTTCTTT. Translating gives CASSLAPGESTEAFF.